Shown below are 18 T cell receptor beta chains from a single sample sequenced in a study of blood T cell repertoires in COVID-19. The protocol was immunoSEQ multiplex PCR, while the TCRdb copy is restricted to in-frame clones and leaves out a portion. The profile covers roughly 230,000 clones, with around 85% appearing a single time and 5% to 8% taken by the ten largest. The sample was peripheral blood. Receptors were obtained from an older woman with active or convalescent COVID-19.

In this sample, this clone turned up once. The rearrangement links TRBV6-5 to TRBJ2-5; perhaps TRBD2 as D (5 bases). The germline CDR1 and CDR2 sequences are MNHEY and SVGAGI. Trimming pared 6 bases from V and 2 bases from J, leaving 13 bases between. CDR3 length: 14 amino acids. CDR3 in DNA: TGTGCCAGCAGCTTCCGGGAAATGCAAGAGACCCAGTACTTC. Translating it yields CASSFREMQETQYF.

The chain links TRBV5-4 to TRBJ2-7, with D maybe TRBD1 (6 bases). Germline V gene sequence: CDR1 SGHNT, CDR2 YYREEE (reference sequence). The CDR3 spans 15 residues. V lost 0 bases and J lost 6, with 16 bases in between. CDR3: CASSLDGGRGSEQYV. CDR3 DNA: TGTGCCAGCAGCTTGGATGGGGGCCGGGGTAGCGAGCAGTACGTC.

The V and J genes are TRBV10-3 and TRBJ1-2, with TRBD1 as a possible D gene (5 bases). CDR3 size: 14 residues. Trimming took 4 bases from V and 6 from J, leaving 15 bases between them. CDR1 and CDR2 from the germline V gene are ENHRY and SYGVKD. CDR3: CAISASTGEDGYTF. Written as DNA, the CDR3 is TGTGCCATCAGTGCCTCAACAGGAGAGGATGGCTACACCTTC.

The chain joins TRBV19 to TRBJ1-5, with TRBD1 matching 7 bases. The CDR3 has 15 amino acids. Trimming took 2 bases from V and 3 from J; bases not matched to a gene: 4. CDR1 is LNHDA, CDR2 SQIVND, per germline (reference sequence). The DNA of the CDR3 is TGTGCCAGTAGTATAAGACAGGGATTCAATCAGCCCCAGCATTTT. Translation: CASSIRQGFNQPQHF.

This clone came up a few times. The V call is TRBV10-2, the J call TRBJ2-1; D remains unclear. Germline assignment: CDR1 WSHSY and CDR2 SAAADI. Deletions cut 0 bases from V and 6 bases from J, with 6 bases between. This CDR3 region has 13 residues. The CDR3 protein is CASSESFRNEQFF. Written as DNA, the CDR3 is TGCGCCAGCAGTGAGTCTTTCCGCAATGAGCAGTTCTTC.

The chain recombines TRBV7-2 with TRBJ2-1; the match to TRBD2 covers 10 bases. The CDR3 length is 15 residues. The germline CDR1 and CDR2 sequences are SGHTA and FQGNSA. V was clipped by 2 bases and J by 4 bases; unmatched bases: 2. CDR3 nucleotide sequence: TGTGCCAGCAGCTTAAGCGGGGGGGGTTACAATGAGCAGTTCTTC. Its translation is CASSLSGGGYNEQFF.

The chain links TRBV30 to TRBJ2-1; 8 bases are shared with TRBD1. This CDR3 region has 16 residues. Germline V lookup: CDR1 GTSNPN, CDR2 SVGIG (reference sequence). J was trimmed by 1 base and V by 8 bases; bases with no gene match: 13. CDR3 residues: CAARGGTGPSYNEQFF. The CDR3 DNA follows: TGTGCCGCCCGGGGTGGGACAGGTCCTTCCTACAATGAGCAGTTCTTC.

The chain links TRBV27 to TRBJ2-5; possibly TRBD2 for D (6 bases). Trimming shortened V by 5 bases and J by 5 bases, and 18 bases separated the two germline ends. The CDR3 has 15 residues. CDR1 and CDR2 from the germline V gene are MNHEY and SMNVEV (reference sequence). The CDR3 bases are TGTGCCAGCAGTCCCCGGGTCGGGACTCAGGAGACCCAGTACTTC. This gives the protein CASSPRVGTQETQYF.

The chain links TRBV7-6 to TRBJ1-4, with D possibly TRBD1 on 6 matching bases. V was shortened by 5 bases and J by 8 bases, with 12 bases between the two germline ends. The CDR3 has 13 amino acids. Germline loops: CDR1 SGHVS, CDR2 FNYEAQ. CDR3 nucleotides: TGTGCCAGCAGCCCGGGGGGGGCCGAAAAACTGTTTTTT. As protein: CASSPGGAEKLFF.

The chain links TRBV2 to TRBJ2-3, with D unclear. V lost 4 bases and J 0 bases, leaving 8 bases between the germline ends. The CDR3 runs 14 residues. Germline V gene sequence: CDR1 SNHLY, CDR2 FYNNEI. CDR3 residues: CASSATPSTDTQYF. The CDR3 nucleotides are TGTGCCAGCAGTGCGACACCTAGCACAGATACGCAGTATTTT.

The gene calls are TRBV3-1 (or the pseudogene TRBV3-2) and TRBJ2-6; no clear D gene. The CDR3 consists of 17 residues. The germline gives CDR1 LGHDT, CDR2 YNNKEL (reference sequence). The V gene lost 1 base and the J gene lost 3 bases, with 13 bases spanning the gap. The CDR3 DNA is TGTGCCAGCAGCCAAGGGCTTGGAGTAATTGGGGCCAACGTCCTGACTTTC. It translates to CASSQGLGVIGANVLTF.

This clone was recorded once. The chain uses TRBV9 and TRBJ1-1; tentative D call: TRBD1 (5 bases). Trimming pared 3 bases from V and 1 base from J, leaving 7 bases between. The CDR3 has 13 amino acids. Germline V gene lookup returns CDR1 SGDLS and CDR2 YYNGEE. This CDR3 reads CASSADTNTEAFF. For the CDR3, the DNA is TGTGCCAGCAGCGCGGACACGAACACTGAAGCTTTCTTT.

The chain recombines TRBV18 with TRBJ2-3; unclear D gene. The CDR3 is 13 residues long. V was shortened by 3 bases and J by 0 bases, with 4 bases between the two germline ends. The germline V gene encodes CDR1 KGHSH and CDR2 LQKENI. Written as DNA, the CDR3 is TGTGCCAGCTCACCTACTAGCACAGATACGCAGTATTTT. The encoded protein is CASSPTSTDTQYF. The variable domain in full, with the rest retrieved from reference TRBV18 and TRBJ2-3, is NAGVMQNPRHLVRRRGQEARLRCSPMKGHSHVYWYRQLPEEGLKFMVYLQKENIIDESGMPKERFSAEFPKEGPSILRIQQVVRGDSAAYFCASSPTSTDTQYFGPGTRLTVL.

V usage is TRBV4-2 and J usage is TRBJ2-4; 7 bases agree with TRBD2. Trimming at V came to 0 bases and at J to 6 bases, leaving 11 bases not matched to a gene. The CDR3 is made up of 17 amino acids. Germline assignment: CDR1 LGHNA and CDR2 YNFKEQ. The CDR3 reads CASSQENSGEGSNIQYF. CDR3 coding DNA: TGTGCCAGCAGCCAAGAGAACAGCGGGGAAGGTTCAAACATTCAGTACTTC.

V and J are TRBV27 and TRBJ1-2; the match to TRBD1 covers 9 bases. J was trimmed by 5 bases and V by 6 bases; bases with no gene match: 10. CDR3 length: 15 residues. CDR1 is MNHEY and CDR2 is SMNVEV in the germline V gene (reference sequence). CDR3 loop: CASSRQGDLLYGYTF. DNA of the CDR3: TGTGCCAGCAGCAGACAGGGGGACCTACTATATGGCTACACCTTC.

The chain is built from TRBV21-1 and TRBJ2-3; the tabulated D call, TRBD2, remains unverified against the DNA. TRBV21-1 is a documented pseudogene. This CDR3 comprises 11 residues. The CDR3 DNA follows: TGTGCCAGCCCCGCGGGGGATACGCAGTATTTT. It codes for CASPAGDTQYF.

This chain uses TRBV3-1 (or the pseudogene TRBV3-2) with TRBJ1-1, with TRBD1 matching over 10 bases. The V segment lost 1 base and the J segment 2 bases; nucleotides outside the gene matches: 4. The CDR3 extends over 16 amino acids. CDR1 and CDR2 from the germline V gene are LGHDT and YNNKEL (reference sequence). The CDR3 DNA reads as TGTGCCAGCAGCCAAGTCCGGACAGGGGGTAACACTGAAGCTTTCTTT. This translates into CASSQVRTGGNTEAFF.

This chain uses TRBV5-1 with TRBJ2-5; the D gene is possibly TRBD2 (6 bases). V gave up 2 bases and J gave up 4 bases, with 9 bases separating them. CDR1 is SGHRS, CDR2 YFSETQ, per germline. CDR3 length: 13 amino acids. Here the CDR3 reads CASSFREAETQYF. CDR3 DNA sequence: TGCGCCAGCAGCTTCAGGGAGGCAGAGACCCAGTACTTC.